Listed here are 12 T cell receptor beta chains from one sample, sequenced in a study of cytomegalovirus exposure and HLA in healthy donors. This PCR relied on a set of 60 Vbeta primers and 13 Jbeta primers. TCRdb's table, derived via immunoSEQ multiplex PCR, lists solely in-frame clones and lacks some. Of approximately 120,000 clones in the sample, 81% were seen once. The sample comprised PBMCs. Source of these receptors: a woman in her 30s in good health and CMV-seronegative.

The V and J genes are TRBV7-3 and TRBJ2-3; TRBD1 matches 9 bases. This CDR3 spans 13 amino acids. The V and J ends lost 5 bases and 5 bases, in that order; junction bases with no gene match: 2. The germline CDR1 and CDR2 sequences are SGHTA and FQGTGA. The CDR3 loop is CASSRQGGDTQYF. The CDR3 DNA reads TGTGCCAGCAGCCGACAGGGGGGAGATACGCAGTATTTT.

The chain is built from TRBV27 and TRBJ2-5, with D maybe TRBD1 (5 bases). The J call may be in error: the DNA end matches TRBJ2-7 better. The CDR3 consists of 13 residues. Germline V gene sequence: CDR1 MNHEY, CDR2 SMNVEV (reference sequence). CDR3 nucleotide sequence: TGTGCCAGCATCTACAGGAGCTCCTACGAGCAGTACTTC. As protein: CASIYRSSYEQYF.

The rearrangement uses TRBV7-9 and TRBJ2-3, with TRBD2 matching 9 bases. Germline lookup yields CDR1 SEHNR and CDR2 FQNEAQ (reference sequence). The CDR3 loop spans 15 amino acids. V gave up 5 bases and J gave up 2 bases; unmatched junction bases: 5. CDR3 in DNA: TGTGCCAGCAGCGGAATAGCGGGGGACACAGATACGCAGTATTTT. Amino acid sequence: CASSGIAGDTDTQYF.

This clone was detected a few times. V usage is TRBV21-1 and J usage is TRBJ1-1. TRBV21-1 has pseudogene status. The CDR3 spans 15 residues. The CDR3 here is CASSLEGTGNTEAFF. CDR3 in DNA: TGTGCCAGCAGCTTAGAGGGCACGGGGAACACTGAAGCTTTCTTT.

CDR3 sequence reads: CASSGQGKYGYTF. CDR3 nucleotide sequence: TGTGCCAGCAGTGGACAGGGAAAGTATGGCTACACCTTC. V usage is TRBV2 and J usage is TRBJ1-2, with 7 bases that match TRBD1. Germline CDR1 is SNHLY and CDR2 is FYNNEI. The junction had 4 bases not matched to a gene; V was cut back by 4 bases and J by 5 bases. This CDR3 has 13 amino acids. Full variable domain (rest looked up from reference TRBV2 and TRBJ1-2): EPEVTQTPSHQVTQMGQEVILRCVPISNHLYFYWYRQILGQKVEFLVSFYNNEISEKSEIFDDQFSVERPDGSNFTLKIRSTKLEDSAMYFCASSGQGKYGYTFGSGTRLTVV.

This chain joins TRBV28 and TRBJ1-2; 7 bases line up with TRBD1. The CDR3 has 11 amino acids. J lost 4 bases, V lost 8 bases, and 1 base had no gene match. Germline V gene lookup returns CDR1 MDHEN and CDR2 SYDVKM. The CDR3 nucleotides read TGTGCCAGCCGACAGGGCTATGGCTACACCTTC. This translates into CASRQGYGYTF.

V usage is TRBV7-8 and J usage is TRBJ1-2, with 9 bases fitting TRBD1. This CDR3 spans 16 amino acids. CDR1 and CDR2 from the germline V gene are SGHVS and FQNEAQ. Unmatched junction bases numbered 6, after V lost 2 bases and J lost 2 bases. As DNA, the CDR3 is TGTGCCAGCAGCTTATCCTCCGGGACAGGGAACTATGGCTACACCTTC. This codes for CASSLSSGTGNYGYTF.

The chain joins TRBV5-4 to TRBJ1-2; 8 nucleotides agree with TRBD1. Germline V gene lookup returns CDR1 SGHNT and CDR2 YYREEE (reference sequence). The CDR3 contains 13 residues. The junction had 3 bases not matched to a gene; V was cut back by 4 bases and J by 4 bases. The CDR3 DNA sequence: TGTGCCAGCAGCACGGGACAGGTCTATGGCTACACCTTC. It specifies CASSTGQVYGYTF.

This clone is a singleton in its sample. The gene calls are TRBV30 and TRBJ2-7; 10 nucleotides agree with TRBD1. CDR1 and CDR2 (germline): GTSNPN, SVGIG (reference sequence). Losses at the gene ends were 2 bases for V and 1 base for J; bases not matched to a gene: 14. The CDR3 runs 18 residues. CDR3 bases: TGTGCCTGGAGTAACTCCGGGACAGGGGTTATTAGGTCCTACGAGCAGTACTTC. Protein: CAWSNSGTGVIRSYEQYF. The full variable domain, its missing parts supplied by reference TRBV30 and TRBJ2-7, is SQTIHQWPATLVQPVGSPLSLECTVEGTSNPNLYWYRQAAGRGLQLLFYSVGIGQISSEVPQNLSASRPQDRQFILSSKKLLLSDSGFYLCAWSNSGTGVIRSYEQYFGPGTRLTVT.

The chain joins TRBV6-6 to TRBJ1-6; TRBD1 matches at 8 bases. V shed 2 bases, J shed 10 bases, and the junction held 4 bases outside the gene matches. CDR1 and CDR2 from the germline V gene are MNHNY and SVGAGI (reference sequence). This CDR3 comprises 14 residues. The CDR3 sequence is CASSYPGGDSPLHF. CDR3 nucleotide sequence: TGTGCCAGCAGTTACCCAGGGGGCGACTCACCCCTCCACTTT.

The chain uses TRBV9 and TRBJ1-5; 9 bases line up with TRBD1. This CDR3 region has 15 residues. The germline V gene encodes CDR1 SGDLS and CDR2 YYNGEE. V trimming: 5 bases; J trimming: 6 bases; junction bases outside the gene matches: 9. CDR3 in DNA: TGTGCCAGCAGTCCCGGGACAGGGAATGTTCAGCCCCAGCATTTT. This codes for CASSPGTGNVQPQHF.

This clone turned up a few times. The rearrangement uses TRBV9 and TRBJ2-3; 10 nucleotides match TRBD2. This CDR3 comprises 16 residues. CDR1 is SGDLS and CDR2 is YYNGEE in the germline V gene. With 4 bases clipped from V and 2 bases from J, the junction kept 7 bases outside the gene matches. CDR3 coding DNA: TGTGCCAGCAGCCTGGGAGCGGGAGGGTTCACAGATACGCAGTATTTT. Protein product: CASSLGAGGFTDTQYF.